This is a list of T cell receptor beta chains from one sample in a study of CD8+CD57+ T cells in acquired aplastic anemia. TCRdb re-derived calls from the reads in MiXCR, one entry per CDR3 protein. The data hold hundreds of thousands of distinct CDR3 sequences, with roughly 64% observed a single time. The sample consisted of sorted CD4+, CD8+, or CD8+CD57+ T cells (not recorded which) from PBMCs. The receptors come from a human donor in good health, serving as a control. CDR3s include the opening cysteine and the closing phenylalanine or tryptophan. A D gene is named only where the DNA matches it firmly. For some rows the clone size is stated as once, few or many, or as a class when expanded; others skip it.

J gene: TRBJ1-1
V gene: TRBV7-3
clone size: .
D gene: .
CDR3 DNA: TGTGCCAGCAGCCGTCAGACAGAGAACGCTGAAGCTTTCTTT
CDR3 protein: CASSRQTENAEAFF

J gene: TRBJ1-4
V gene: TRBV11-3
clone size: many
D gene: .
CDR3 DNA: TGTGCCAGCAGCTACAGAGCTAATGAAAAACTGTTTTTT
CDR3 protein: CASSYRANEKLFF

J gene: TRBJ1-2
V gene: TRBV20-1
clone size: few
D gene: .
CDR3 DNA: TGCAGTGCTAGAGATCAAGGGAGGGGGTATGGCTACACCTTC
CDR3 protein: CSARDQGRGYGYTF

J gene: TRBJ1-1
V gene: TRBV7-2
clone size: .
D gene: TRBD1
CDR3 DNA: TGTGCCAGCAGCTTACTTGAAGCGACAGGGCTATACTTCTTT
CDR3 protein: CASSLLEATGLYFF

J gene: TRBJ2-7
V gene: TRBV5-4
clone size: .
D gene: .
CDR3 DNA: TGTGCCAGCAGCCGAAGTAGTGGGTACGAGCAGTACTTC
CDR3 protein: CASSRSSGYEQYF

J gene: TRBJ2-1
V gene: TRBV15
clone size: few
D gene: .
CDR3 DNA: TGTGCCACCCAACTCGGACGGAGCAATGAGCAGTTCTTC
CDR3 protein: CATQLGRSNEQFF

J gene: TRBJ1-2
V gene: TRBV12-3/TRBV12-4
clone size: many
D gene: TRBD1
CDR3 DNA: TGTGCCAGCAGTGGGATACACCGGACAGGGGAAGGTGGCTACACCTTC
CDR3 protein: CASSGIHRTGEGGYTF

J gene: TRBJ1-2
V gene: TRBV20-1
clone size: once
D gene: TRBD1
CDR3 DNA: TGCAGTGCTGAATGCCAGACAGGGGACGGCTACACCTTC
CDR3 protein: CSAECQTGDGYTF

J gene: TRBJ2-7
V gene: TRBV7-3
clone size: .
D gene: TRBD2
CDR3 DNA: TGTGCCAGCAGCGTATCGGGACTACCGGACGGGCAGTACTTC
CDR3 protein: CASSVSGLPDGQYF

J gene: TRBJ2-7
V gene: TRBV29-1
clone size: .
D gene: TRBD2
CDR3 DNA: TGCAGTGCTAGAGGGCTAGCGGGGGACTCTGAGCAGTACTTC
CDR3 protein: CSARGLAGDSEQYF

J gene: TRBJ1-4
V gene: TRBV7-8
clone size: few
D gene: .
CDR3 DNA: TGTGCCAGCAGCTTAGCTTGGGACGCAACGGGGGAAAAACTGTTTTTT
CDR3 protein: CASSLAWDATGEKLFF

J gene: TRBJ2-7
V gene: TRBV29-1
clone size: .
D gene: .
CDR3 DNA: TGCAGCGTGGAGGTCGGGAGGACAGATAGATCCTACGAGCAGTACTTC
CDR3 protein: CSVEVGRTDRSYEQYF

J gene: TRBJ1-1
V gene: TRBV12-3/TRBV12-4
clone size: many
D gene: .
CDR3 DNA: TGTGCCAGCAGTCGAACAGGCTACACTGAAGCTTTCTTT
CDR3 protein: CASSRTGYTEAFF

J gene: TRBJ2-5
V gene: TRBV7-2
clone size: .
D gene: TRBD1
CDR3 DNA: TGTGCCAGCAGCTCCCCTGGGGGGACAGGGCCCTACGAGTTC
CDR3 protein: CASSSPGGTGPYEF

J gene: TRBJ2-7
V gene: TRBV2
clone size: .
D gene: .
CDR3 DNA: TGTGCCAGCAGCTTAGGTGCAGCATATGAGCAGTTCTTT
CDR3 protein: CASSLGAAYEQFF

J gene: TRBJ1-4
V gene: TRBV19
clone size: .
D gene: TRBD1
CDR3 DNA: TGTGCCAGCTCCCCCGGGACAGTTGCCGAAAAACTGTTTTTT
CDR3 protein: CASSPGTVAEKLFF

J gene: TRBJ2-7
V gene: TRBV11-2
clone size: many
D gene: TRBD1
CDR3 DNA: TGTGCCAGCAGCATCCGCACAGGGGTTCTCGACGAGCAGTACTTC
CDR3 protein: CASSIRTGVLDEQYF

J gene: TRBJ2-7
V gene: TRBV25-1
clone size: .
D gene: TRBD1
CDR3 DNA: TGTACCAGCAGCCCGGGACAGTCTACCTACGAGCAGTACTTC
CDR3 protein: CTSSPGQSTYEQYF

J gene: TRBJ2-5
V gene: TRBV7-9
clone size: .
D gene: .
CDR3 DNA: TGTGCCAGCAGCTTAGGCAACCAAGAGACCCGGTACTTC
CDR3 protein: CASSLGNQETRYF

J gene: TRBJ2-1
V gene: TRBV7-2
clone size: .
D gene: .
CDR3 DNA: TGTGCCAGCAGCTTCTCCGGGGGGCGGGGCAATGAGCAGTTCTTC
CDR3 protein: CASSFSGGRGNEQFF

J gene: TRBJ1-3
V gene: TRBV30
clone size: many
D gene: .
CDR3 DNA: TGTGCCTGGAGTGCAGGAGACTCTGGAAACACCATATATTTT
CDR3 protein: CAWSAGDSGNTIYF

J gene: TRBJ1-6
V gene: TRBV30
clone size: many
D gene: TRBD1
CDR3 DNA: TGTGCCTGGGCGGGACAGCTAAATTCACCCCTCCACTTT
CDR3 protein: CAWAGQLNSPLHF

J gene: TRBJ2-3
V gene: TRBV9
clone size: .
D gene: .
CDR3 DNA: TGTGCCAGCAGCGTTATCGGCGGAGGAGAGGCGCAGTATTTT
CDR3 protein: CASSVIGGGEAQYF

J gene: TRBJ2-1
V gene: TRBV20-1
clone size: .
D gene: TRBD2
CDR3 DNA: TGCAGTGCTGATCCCTCGCCTGCTAGCGGGGGGGCTCACTCTGAGCAGTTCTTC
CDR3 protein: CSADPSPASGGAHSEQFF

J gene: TRBJ1-5
V gene: TRBV6-1
clone size: many
D gene: .
CDR3 DNA: TGTGCCAGCAGCTCAGACAGGAATCAGCCCCAGCATTTT
CDR3 protein: CASSSDRNQPQHF

J gene: TRBJ2-3
V gene: TRBV19
clone size: once
D gene: TRBD2
CDR3 DNA: TGTGCCAGTAGTGAGACTAGCGGGGGGGCCGTGGCAGATACGCAGTATTTT
CDR3 protein: CASSETSGGAVADTQYF

J gene: TRBJ1-2
V gene: TRBV6-5
clone size: many
D gene: TRBD1
CDR3 DNA: TGTGCCAGCAGTAAGATTCGGGACAGGATATATGGCTACACCTTC
CDR3 protein: CASSKIRDRIYGYTF

J gene: TRBJ1-2
V gene: TRBV12-3/TRBV12-4
clone size: .
D gene: .
CDR3 DNA: TGTGCCAGCAGTTTACTCGAGGCTAACTATGGCTACACCTTC
CDR3 protein: CASSLLEANYGYTF

J gene: TRBJ2-7
V gene: TRBV7-2
clone size: many
D gene: .
CDR3 DNA: TGTGCCAGCAGCCTACTGCCCGGGACGGATTCCTACGAGCAGTACTTC
CDR3 protein: CASSLLPGTDSYEQYF

J gene: TRBJ2-3
V gene: TRBV7-2
clone size: .
D gene: .
CDR3 DNA: TGTGCCAGCATGATAGACGTTAGCACACATACCCAGTATTTT
CDR3 protein: CASMIDVSTHTQYF

J gene: TRBJ1-2
V gene: TRBV7-2
clone size: .
D gene: .
CDR3 DNA: TGTGCCAGCAGCCCAAGTCTGGGTTCAGGCACAGATACGTTC
CDR3 protein: CASSPSLGSGTDTF

J gene: TRBJ1-1
V gene: TRBV30
clone size: many
D gene: .
CDR3 DNA: TGTGCCTGGAGTATCAACACTGAAGCTTTCTTT
CDR3 protein: CAWSINTEAFF

J gene: TRBJ1-1
V gene: TRBV4-2
clone size: .
D gene: TRBD1
CDR3 DNA: TGTGCCAGCAGTGAATGGACAGGGGGCTTGGGAACTGAAGCTTTCTTT
CDR3 protein: CASSEWTGGLGTEAFF

J gene: TRBJ1-2
V gene: TRBV7-4
clone size: .
D gene: .
CDR3 DNA: TGTGCCAGCAGCCCAGCCGGGTCCAATGGCCACTCCTTC
CDR3 protein: CASSPAGSNGHSF

J gene: TRBJ2-3
V gene: TRBV2
clone size: .
D gene: .
CDR3 DNA: TGTGCCAGCAGATCTACAGTGGGCAAGGCTATGGCTACACCTTCTTTT
CDR3 protein: CASRSTVGKAMATPSF

J gene: TRBJ1-2
V gene: TRBV19
clone size: .
D gene: TRBD1
CDR3 DNA: TGTGCCAGTAGGGCGGGGACAGGGCGACGTACTAACTATGGCTACACCTTC
CDR3 protein: CASRAGTGRRTNYGYTF

J gene: TRBJ2-1
V gene: TRBV20-1
clone size: many
D gene: TRBD2
CDR3 DNA: TGCAGTGCTAGACGCTCTAGCGGGGGGGGGAACAATGAGCAGTTCTTC
CDR3 protein: CSARRSSGGGNNEQFF